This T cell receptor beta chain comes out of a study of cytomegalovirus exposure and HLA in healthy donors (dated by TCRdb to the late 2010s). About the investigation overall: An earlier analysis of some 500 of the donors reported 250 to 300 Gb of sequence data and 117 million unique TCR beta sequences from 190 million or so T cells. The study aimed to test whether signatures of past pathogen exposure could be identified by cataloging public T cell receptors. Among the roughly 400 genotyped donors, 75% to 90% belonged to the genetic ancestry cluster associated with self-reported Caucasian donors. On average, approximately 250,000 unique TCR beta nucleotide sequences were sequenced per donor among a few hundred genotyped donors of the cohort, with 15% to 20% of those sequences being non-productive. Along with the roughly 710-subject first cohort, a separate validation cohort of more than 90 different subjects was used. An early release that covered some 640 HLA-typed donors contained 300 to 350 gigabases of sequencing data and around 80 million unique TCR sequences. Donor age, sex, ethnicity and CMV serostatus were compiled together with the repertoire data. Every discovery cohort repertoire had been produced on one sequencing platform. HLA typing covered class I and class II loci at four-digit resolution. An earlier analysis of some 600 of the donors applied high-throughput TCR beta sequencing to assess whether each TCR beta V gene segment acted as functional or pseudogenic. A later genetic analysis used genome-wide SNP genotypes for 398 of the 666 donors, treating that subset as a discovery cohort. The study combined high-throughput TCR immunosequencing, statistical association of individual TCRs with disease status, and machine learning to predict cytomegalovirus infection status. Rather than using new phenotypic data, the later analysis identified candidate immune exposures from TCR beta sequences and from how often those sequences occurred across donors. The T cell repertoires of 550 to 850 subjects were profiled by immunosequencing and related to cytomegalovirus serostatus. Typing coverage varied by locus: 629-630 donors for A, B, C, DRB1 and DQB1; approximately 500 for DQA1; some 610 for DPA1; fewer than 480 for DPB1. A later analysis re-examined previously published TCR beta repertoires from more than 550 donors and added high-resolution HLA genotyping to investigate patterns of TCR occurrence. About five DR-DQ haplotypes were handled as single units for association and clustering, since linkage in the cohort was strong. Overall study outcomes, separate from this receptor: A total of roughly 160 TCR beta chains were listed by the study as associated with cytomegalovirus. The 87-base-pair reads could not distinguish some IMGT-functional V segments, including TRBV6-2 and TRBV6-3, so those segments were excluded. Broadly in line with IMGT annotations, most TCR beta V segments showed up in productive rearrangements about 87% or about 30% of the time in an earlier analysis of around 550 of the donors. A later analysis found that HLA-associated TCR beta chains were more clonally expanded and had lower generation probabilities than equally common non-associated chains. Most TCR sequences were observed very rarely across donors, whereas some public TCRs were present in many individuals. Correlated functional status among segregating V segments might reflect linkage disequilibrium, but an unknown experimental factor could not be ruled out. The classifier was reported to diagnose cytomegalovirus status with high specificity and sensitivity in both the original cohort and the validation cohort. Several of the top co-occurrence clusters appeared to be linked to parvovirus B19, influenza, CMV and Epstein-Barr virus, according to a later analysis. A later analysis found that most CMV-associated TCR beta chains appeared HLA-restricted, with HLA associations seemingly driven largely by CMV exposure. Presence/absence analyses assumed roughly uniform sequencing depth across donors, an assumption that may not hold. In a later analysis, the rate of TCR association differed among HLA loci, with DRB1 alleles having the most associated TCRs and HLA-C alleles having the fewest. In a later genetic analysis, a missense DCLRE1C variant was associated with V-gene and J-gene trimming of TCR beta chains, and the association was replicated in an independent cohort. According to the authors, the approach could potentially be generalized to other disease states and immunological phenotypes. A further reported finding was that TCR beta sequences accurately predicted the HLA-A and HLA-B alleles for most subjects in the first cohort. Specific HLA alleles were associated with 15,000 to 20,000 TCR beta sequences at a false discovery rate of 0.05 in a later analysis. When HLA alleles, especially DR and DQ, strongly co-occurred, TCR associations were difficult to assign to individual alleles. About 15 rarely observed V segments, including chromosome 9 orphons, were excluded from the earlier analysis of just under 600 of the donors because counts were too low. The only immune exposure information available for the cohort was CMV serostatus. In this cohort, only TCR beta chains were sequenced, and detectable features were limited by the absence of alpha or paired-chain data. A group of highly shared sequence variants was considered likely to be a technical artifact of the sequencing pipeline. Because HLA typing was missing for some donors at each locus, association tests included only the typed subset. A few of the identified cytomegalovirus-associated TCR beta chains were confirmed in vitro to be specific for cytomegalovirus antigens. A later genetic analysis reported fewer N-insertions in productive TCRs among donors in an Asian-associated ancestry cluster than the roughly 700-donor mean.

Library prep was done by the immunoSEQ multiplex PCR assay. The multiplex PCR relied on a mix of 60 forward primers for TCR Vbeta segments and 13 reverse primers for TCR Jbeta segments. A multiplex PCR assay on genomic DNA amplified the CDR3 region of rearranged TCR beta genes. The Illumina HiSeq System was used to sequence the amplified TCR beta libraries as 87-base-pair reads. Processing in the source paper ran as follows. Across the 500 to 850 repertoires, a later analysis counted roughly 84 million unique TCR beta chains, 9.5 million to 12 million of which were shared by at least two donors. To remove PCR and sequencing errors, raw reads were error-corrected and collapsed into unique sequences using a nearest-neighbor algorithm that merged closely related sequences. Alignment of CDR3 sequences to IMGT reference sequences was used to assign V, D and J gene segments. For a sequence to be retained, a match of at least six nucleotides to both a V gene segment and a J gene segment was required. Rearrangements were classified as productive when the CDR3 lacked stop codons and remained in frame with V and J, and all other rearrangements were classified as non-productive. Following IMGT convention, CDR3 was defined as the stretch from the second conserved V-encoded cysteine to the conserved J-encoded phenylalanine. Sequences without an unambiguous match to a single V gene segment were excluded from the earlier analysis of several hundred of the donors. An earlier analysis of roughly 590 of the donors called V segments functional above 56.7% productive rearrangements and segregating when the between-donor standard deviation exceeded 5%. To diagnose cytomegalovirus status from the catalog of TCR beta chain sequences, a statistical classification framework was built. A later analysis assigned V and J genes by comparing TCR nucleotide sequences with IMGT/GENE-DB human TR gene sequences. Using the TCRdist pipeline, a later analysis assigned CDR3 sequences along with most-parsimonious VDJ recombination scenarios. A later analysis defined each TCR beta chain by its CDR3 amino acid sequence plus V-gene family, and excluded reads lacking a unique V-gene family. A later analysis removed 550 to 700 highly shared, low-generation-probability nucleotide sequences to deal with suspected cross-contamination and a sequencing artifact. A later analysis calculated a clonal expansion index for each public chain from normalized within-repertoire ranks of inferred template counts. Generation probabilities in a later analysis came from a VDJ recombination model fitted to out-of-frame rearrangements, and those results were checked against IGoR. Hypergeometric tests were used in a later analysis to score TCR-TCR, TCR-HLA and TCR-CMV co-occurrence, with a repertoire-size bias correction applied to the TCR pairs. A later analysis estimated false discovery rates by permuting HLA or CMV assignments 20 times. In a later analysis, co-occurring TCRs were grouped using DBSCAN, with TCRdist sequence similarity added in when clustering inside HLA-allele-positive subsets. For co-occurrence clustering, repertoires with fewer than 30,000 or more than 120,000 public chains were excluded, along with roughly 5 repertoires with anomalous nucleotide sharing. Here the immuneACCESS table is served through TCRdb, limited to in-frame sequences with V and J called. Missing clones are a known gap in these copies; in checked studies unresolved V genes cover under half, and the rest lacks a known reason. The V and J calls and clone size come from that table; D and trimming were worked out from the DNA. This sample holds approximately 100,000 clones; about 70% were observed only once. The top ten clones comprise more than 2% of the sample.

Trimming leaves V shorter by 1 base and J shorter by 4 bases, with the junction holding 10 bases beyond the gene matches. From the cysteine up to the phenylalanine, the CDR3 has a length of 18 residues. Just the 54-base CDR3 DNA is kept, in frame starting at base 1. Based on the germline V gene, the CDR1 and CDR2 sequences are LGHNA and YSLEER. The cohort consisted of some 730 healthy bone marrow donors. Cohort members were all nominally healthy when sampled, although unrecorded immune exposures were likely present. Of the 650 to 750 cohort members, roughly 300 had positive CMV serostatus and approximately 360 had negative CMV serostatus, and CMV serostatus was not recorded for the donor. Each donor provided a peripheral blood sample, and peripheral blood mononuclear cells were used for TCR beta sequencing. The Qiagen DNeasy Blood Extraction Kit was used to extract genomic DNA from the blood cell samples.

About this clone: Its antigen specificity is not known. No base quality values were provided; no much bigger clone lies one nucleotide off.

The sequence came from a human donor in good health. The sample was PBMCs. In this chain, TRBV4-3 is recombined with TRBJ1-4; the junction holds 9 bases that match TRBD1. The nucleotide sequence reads TGCGCCAGCAGCCAAGGAGGGACAGGGAGCCGATTTAATGAAAAACTGTTTTTT. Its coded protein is CASSQGGTGSRFNEKLFF.